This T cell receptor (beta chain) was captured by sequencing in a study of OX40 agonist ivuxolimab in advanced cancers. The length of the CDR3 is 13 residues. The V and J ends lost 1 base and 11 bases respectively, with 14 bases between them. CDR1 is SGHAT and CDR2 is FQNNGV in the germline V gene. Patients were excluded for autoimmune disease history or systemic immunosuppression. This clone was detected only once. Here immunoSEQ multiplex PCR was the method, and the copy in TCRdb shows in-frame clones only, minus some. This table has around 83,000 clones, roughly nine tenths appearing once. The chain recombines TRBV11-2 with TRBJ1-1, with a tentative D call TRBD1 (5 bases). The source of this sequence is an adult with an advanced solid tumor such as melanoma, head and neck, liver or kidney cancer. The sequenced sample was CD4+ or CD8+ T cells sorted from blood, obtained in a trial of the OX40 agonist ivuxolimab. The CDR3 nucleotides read TGTGCCAGCAGCTTAGGCACCAGGGACCGGGCTTTCTTT. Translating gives CASSLGTRDRAFF. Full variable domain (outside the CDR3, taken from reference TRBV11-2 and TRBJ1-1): EAGVAQSPRYKIIEKRQSVAFWCNPISGHATLYWYQQILGQGPKLLIQFQNNGVVDDSQLPKDRFSAERLKGVDSTLKIQPAKLEDSAVYLCASSLGTRDRAFFGQGTRLTVV.